This T cell receptor beta chain was observed in a study of T-cell memory formation after mild COVID-19. As for the study in general: TCR clusters mostly belonged to single donors. Points from the study as a whole: The main location of contracting CD4+ clones was CM and EM, and that of contracting CD8+ clones was EMRA.

UMIs and sample barcodes were carried by the TCR alpha and TCR beta cDNA libraries that 5'RACE produced using constant-segment primers. TCRdb re-called the 5' RACE reads with MiXCR, one entry per CDR3 protein. The data hold hundreds of thousands of distinct CDR3 sequences, with over 25% observed a single time. A remark on this clonotype: Its antigen is not known.

Germline V gives CDR1 SGHAT, CDR2 FQNNGV. The CDR3 is made up of 17 amino acids. V gave up 4 bases and J gave up 2 bases; unmatched junction bases: 10. The sequencing sample was made of PBMCs or a T cell subset sorted from them (not recorded which). The origin of this receptor is an adult woman who had mild COVID-19 (a few samples of this study predate the infection). Cell type and time point are not known. The J gene is TRBJ2-2, the V gene TRBV11-2; 7 nucleotides agree with TRBD1. CDR3 nucleotide sequence: TGTGCCAGCAGCTCGCGAGCCGGGACAGCCAACACCGGGGAGCTGTTTTTT. Amino acid sequence: CASSSRAGTANTGELFF. The whole variable domain, remainder taken from reference TRBV11-2 and TRBJ2-2, is EAGVAQSPRYKIIEKRQSVAFWCNPISGHATLYWYQQILGQGPKLLIQFQNNGVVDDSQLPKDRFSAERLKGVDSTLKIQPAKLEDSAVYLCASSSRAGTANTGELFFGEGSRLTVL.